This T cell receptor (beta chain) was identified during a study of T-cell reconstitution after alpha-beta-depleted transplantation in children. The V gene lost 7 bases and the J gene lost 6 bases, with 12 bases spanning the gap. The CDR3 length is 12 residues. Germline CDR1 is SQVTM and CDR2 is ANQGSEA. Preparation of the TCRbeta library involved a method that used unique molecular identifiers. From the PCR reads, TCRdb called clonotypes with MiXCR, one entry per CDR3 protein. The sample holds fewer than 90,000 distinct CDR3 sequences; 7.3% are singletons and the top ten take around 2.5%. V gene TRBV29-1 combines with J gene TRBJ1-4; tentative D call: TRBD1 (5 bases). The specimen was PBMCs from the stem cell graft donor, collected from the stem cell graft. The TCR sequence derives from a human donor who donated a stem cell graft to a child with acute lymphoblastic leukemia. The CDR3 DNA sequence: TGCAGCGGCCGGGACGGTCATGAAAAACTGTTTTTT. Amino acids: CSGRDGHEKLFF.